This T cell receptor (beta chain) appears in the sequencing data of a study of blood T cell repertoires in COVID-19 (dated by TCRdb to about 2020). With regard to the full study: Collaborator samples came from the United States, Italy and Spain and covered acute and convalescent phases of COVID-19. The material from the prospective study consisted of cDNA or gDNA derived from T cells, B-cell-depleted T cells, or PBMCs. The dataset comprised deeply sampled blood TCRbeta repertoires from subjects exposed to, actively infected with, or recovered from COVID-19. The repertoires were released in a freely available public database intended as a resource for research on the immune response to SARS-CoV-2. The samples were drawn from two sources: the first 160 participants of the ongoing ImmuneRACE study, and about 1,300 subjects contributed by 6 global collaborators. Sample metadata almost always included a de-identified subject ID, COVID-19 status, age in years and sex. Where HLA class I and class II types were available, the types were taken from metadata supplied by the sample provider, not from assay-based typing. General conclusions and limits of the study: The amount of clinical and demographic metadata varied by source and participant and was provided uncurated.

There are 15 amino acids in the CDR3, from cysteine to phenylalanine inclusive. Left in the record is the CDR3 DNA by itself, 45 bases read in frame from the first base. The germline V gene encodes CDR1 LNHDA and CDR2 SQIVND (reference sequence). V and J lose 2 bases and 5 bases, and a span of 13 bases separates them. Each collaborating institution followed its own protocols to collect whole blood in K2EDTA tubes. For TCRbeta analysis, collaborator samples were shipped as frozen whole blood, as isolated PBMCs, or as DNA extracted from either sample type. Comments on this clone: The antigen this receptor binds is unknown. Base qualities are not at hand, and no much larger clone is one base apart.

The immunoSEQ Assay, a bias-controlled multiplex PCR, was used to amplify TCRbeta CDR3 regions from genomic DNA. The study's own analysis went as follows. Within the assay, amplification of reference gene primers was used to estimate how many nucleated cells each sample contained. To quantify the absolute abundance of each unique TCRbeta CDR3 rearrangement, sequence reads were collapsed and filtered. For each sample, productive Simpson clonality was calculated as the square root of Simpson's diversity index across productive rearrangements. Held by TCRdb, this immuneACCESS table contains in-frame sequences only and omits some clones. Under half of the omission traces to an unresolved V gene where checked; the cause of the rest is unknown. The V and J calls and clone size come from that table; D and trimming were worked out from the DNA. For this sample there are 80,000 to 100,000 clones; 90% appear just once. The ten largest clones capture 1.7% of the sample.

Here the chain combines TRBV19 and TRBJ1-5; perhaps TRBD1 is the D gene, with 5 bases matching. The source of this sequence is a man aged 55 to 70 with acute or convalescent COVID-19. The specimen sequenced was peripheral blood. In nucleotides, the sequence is TGTGCCAGTAGTATATCGCGACAGCGCTATCAGCCCCAGCATTTT. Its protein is CASSISRQRYQPQHF.